Below are 9 T cell receptor beta chains sequenced from a single sample in a study of cytomegalovirus exposure and HLA in healthy donors. The PCR used 60 Vbeta and 13 Jbeta primers. Method: immunoSEQ multiplex PCR; TCRdb's copy keeps in-frame clones and lacks some. Among some 170,000 clones, around 80% were seen once, and the ten largest hold around 6.7%. Sample: PBMCs. Source of these receptors: a woman aged 25 to 39 in good health and CMV-seropositive.

The rearrangement uses TRBV7-8 and TRBJ1-5; D is perhaps TRBD1 (6 bases). The germline gives CDR1 SGHVS, CDR2 FQNEAQ. Trimming took 1 base from V and 3 from J, leaving 10 bases between them. The CDR3 runs to 15 residues. Written as DNA, the CDR3 is TGTGCCAGCAGCTTAGGGGGGGGGCCCAATCAGCCCCAGCATTTT. This encodes CASSLGGGPNQPQHF. The variable domain in full, with the rest retrieved from reference TRBV7-8 and TRBJ1-5, is GAGVSQSPRYKVAKRGQDVALRCDPISGHVSLFWYQQALGQGPEFLTYFQNEAQLDKSGLPSDRFFAERPEGSVSTLKIQRTQQEDSAVYLCASSLGGGPNQPQHFGDGTRLSIL.

The chain links TRBV6-6 to TRBJ2-7; 9 bases are shared with TRBD1. With V trimmed by 6 bases and J by 2 bases, 8 bases remained unmatched. Germline CDR1 and CDR2: MNHNY and SVGAGI (reference sequence). The CDR3 runs to 15 residues. The CDR3 DNA follows: TGTGCCAGCAGCCCCCCCCGGGACAGGGCCTACGAGCAGTACTTC. Protein product: CASSPPRDRAYEQYF.

The V call is TRBV5-1, the J call TRBJ1-2; weak D call: TRBD1 (6 bases). This CDR3 spans 14 amino acids. Trimming pared 3 bases from V and 7 bases from J, leaving 16 bases between. Germline V gives CDR1 SGHRS, CDR2 YFSETQ. The CDR3 DNA is TGCGCCAGCAGCTATGGGGGCGAGGTCCTTGGCTACACCTTC. Protein product: CASSYGGEVLGYTF.

The V call is TRBV5-4, the J call TRBJ2-2, with TRBD1 matching over 7 bases. Germline CDR1 and CDR2: SGHNT and YYREEE (reference sequence). The ends lost 3 bases at V and 7 bases at J; junction bases unmatched: 12. The length of the CDR3 is 16 residues. The CDR3 protein is CASSSRTGGRGGELFF. The DNA of the CDR3 is TGTGCCAGCAGCTCCCGGACAGGCGGGCGAGGCGGGGAGCTGTTTTTT.

This clone was detected a few times. This rearrangement joins TRBV6-5 to TRBJ1-1; D remains ambiguous. Looked up from germline, CDR1 is MNHEY and CDR2 is SVGAGI. V was trimmed by 5 bases and J by 9 bases, leaving 10 bases between them. The CDR3 spans 11 residues. CDR3 loop: CASSHNSKAFF. In DNA form, the CDR3 reads TGTGCCAGCAGTCATAACAGCAAAGCTTTCTTT.

This chain joins TRBV5-1 and TRBJ2-7; 11 nucleotides match TRBD2. Trimming took 3 bases from V and 1 from J; bases not matched to a gene: 3. The CDR3 loop spans 15 amino acids. CDR1 SGHRS and CDR2 YFSETQ come from the germline V gene. CDR3 nucleotide sequence: TGCGCCAGCAGCTCTAGCGGGGGGAAATCCTACGAGCAGTACTTC. It yields the protein CASSSSGGKSYEQYF.

V and J are TRBV9 and TRBJ1-2; perhaps TRBD1 as D (6 bases). CDR3 length: 16 residues. The germline V and J ends were trimmed by 4 bases and 0 bases, with 16 bases remaining between them. Per germline, CDR1 SGDLS and CDR2 YYNGEE. CDR3 DNA: TGTGCCAGCAGCCCGCATAACAGGGTAGCTAACTATGGCTACACCTTC. This sequence encodes CASSPHNRVANYGYTF. Variable domain in full (rest from reference TRBV9 and TRBJ1-2): DSGVTQTPKHLITATGQRVTLRCSPRSGDLSVYWYQQSLDQGLQFLIQYYNGEERAKGNILERFSAQQFPDLHSELNLSSLELGDSALYFCASSPHNRVANYGYTFGSGTRLTVV.

V and J are TRBV10-3 and TRBJ1-2; TRBD1 aligns across 8 bases. Germline loops: CDR1 ENHRY, CDR2 SYGVKD. After removal of 4 bases from V and 2 bases from J, the junction contained 12 bases not matched to a gene. The CDR3 is 17 amino acids. The CDR3, as DNA: TGTGCCATCAGTGGTACAGGGGGGCGGTTGGCAAACTATGGCTACACCTTC. Its translation: CAISGTGGRLANYGYTF.

The chain has TRBV6-5 and TRBJ1-1, with a tentative D call TRBD1 (6 bases). Trimming pared 8 bases from V and 4 bases from J, leaving 17 bases between. In germline, CDR1 is MNHEY, CDR2 SVGAGI. The CDR3 runs 14 residues. CDR3 in DNA: TGTGCCAGCGGGATTGCGGGGGCGGTCACTGAAGCTTTCTTT. Its translation is CASGIAGAVTEAFF.